Following are 14 T cell receptor beta chains from one sample sequenced in a study of CD8 T cells in ankylosing spondylitis. TCRdb reanalysed the 5' RACE reads using MiXCR and keeps one entry per CDR3 protein. There are 190,000 or so distinct CDR3 sequences in the sample; roughly 13% occur only once, and 15% to 20% lies in the top ten. The material sequenced was blood, either unsorted or a sorted T cell fraction (not recorded which). The receptor source for this set is a male donor with ankylosing spondylitis or in good health (not recorded which).

The chain couples TRBV29-1 to TRBJ2-1; 7 bases match TRBD2. From germline, CDR1 is SQVTM and CDR2 ANQGSEA. Trimming cost V 4 bases and J 2 bases; bases outside gene matches: 11. The CDR3 contains 16 residues. The chain's CDR3 is CSVVGRLSGAYNEQFF. In DNA, the CDR3 is TGCAGCGTTGTAGGCCGCCTCAGCGGGGCCTACAATGAGCAGTTCTTC.

This clonotype was counted a few times. This chain connects TRBV11-3 to TRBJ2-1, with 14 bases lining up with TRBD2. Trimming at V came to 5 bases and at J to 7 bases, leaving 10 bases not matched to a gene. Germline V CDR1 and CDR2: SGHNT, YENEEA. This CDR3 has 17 amino acids. The CDR3 DNA follows: TGTGCCAGCAGCCCCGCCTCCGGGACTAGCGGGAGTAATGAGCAGTTCTTC. Translated: CASSPASGTSGSNEQFF.

This clonotype has at least ten counts. V is TRBV25-1 and J is TRBJ2-5; perhaps TRBD2 as D (6 bases). This CDR3 comprises 13 residues. Germline V gene sequence: CDR1 MGHDK, CDR2 SYGVNS. Trimming stripped 3 bases from V and 5 bases from J, with 10 bases between. The CDR3 loop reads CASSEAAGETQYF. Here the CDR3 DNA reads TGTGCCAGCAGTGAGGCGGCGGGGGAGACCCAGTACTTC.

This clonotype showed up just a few times. This chain uses TRBV7-9 with TRBJ2-7; no firm D call. CDR3 length equals 14 residues. The germline CDR1 and CDR2 sequences are SEHNR and FQNEAQ (reference sequence). V lost 1 base and J lost 3, with 10 bases in between. The CDR3 DNA sequence: TGTGCCAGCAGCTTAGGGCCGGAAATCTACGAGCAGTACTTC. This codes for CASSLGPEIYEQYF. Combining the CDR3 with reference TRBV7-9 and TRBJ2-7 gives the whole variable domain DTGVSQNPRHKITKRGQNVTFRCDPISEHNRLYWYRQTLGQGPEFLTYFQNEAQLEKSRLLSDRFSAERPKGSFSTLEIQRTEQGDSAMYLCASSLGPEIYEQYFGPGTRLTVT.

This clonotype was picked up many times. The CDR3 DNA reads as TGTGCCAGCGGCCCAGGGGGTTTGAGGGCCCAGCATTTT. Translated: CASGPGGLRAQHF. The V and J genes are TRBV2 and TRBJ1-5; 7 bases line up with TRBD1. The CDR3 covers 13 residues. Germline V gives CDR1 SNHLY, CDR2 FYNNEI. V was clipped by 8 bases and J by 11 bases; unmatched bases: 12. Using reference TRBV2 and TRBJ1-5 for the parts outside the CDR3, the full variable domain is EPEVTQTPSHQVTQMGQEVILRCVPISNHLYFYWYRQILGQKVEFLVSFYNNEISEKSEIFDDQFSVERPDGSNFTLKIRSTKLEDSAMYFCASGPGGLRAQHFGDGTRLSIL.

The chain employs TRBV11-1 and TRBJ2-3; TRBD1 agrees at 7 bases. The CDR3 is 20 residues long. Unmatched junction bases numbered 21, after V lost 6 bases and J lost 0 bases. CDR1 and CDR2 (germline): SGHAT, FQDESV (reference sequence). This CDR3 is CASSGFLQGIEGASTDTQYF. The DNA of the CDR3 is TGTGCCAGCAGTGGATTTCTACAGGGGATAGAGGGAGCTAGCACAGATACGCAGTATTTT.

This clonotype has at least ten counts. V and J are TRBV3-1 and TRBJ2-3; D possibly corresponds to TRBD2 (6 bases). Germline values: CDR1 LGHDT, CDR2 YNNKEL (reference sequence). V lost 2 bases to trimming and J lost 4 bases, with 10 bases between them. This CDR3 spans 14 amino acids. The CDR3: CASSQRRGADTQYF. The CDR3 DNA is TGTGCCAGCAGCCAACGGCGGGGTGCAGATACGCAGTATTTT.

The chain combines TRBV7-2 with TRBJ1-6; D gene unclear. CDR1 is SGHTA, CDR2 FQGNSA, per germline. V was pared by 1 base and J by 8 bases, with 6 bases between. CDR3 length: 13 residues. CDR3: CASSLDSYSPLHF. CDR3 bases: TGTGCCAGCAGCTTAGACAGCTATTCACCCCTCCACTTT.

The chain combines TRBV5-5 with TRBJ2-7; TRBD1 agrees at 8 bases. The CDR3 has 17 residues. Germline trimming cut 4 bases from V and 1 base from J; bases unmatched to any gene: 13. CDR1 and CDR2 (germline): SGHKS, YYEKEE (reference sequence). The CDR3 coding sequence is TGTGCCAGCAGCCCCTATCGCCAGGGGGCAACTTCCTACGAGCAGTACTTC. This sequence encodes CASSPYRQGATSYEQYF.

V gene TRBV10-1 combines with J gene TRBJ2-1; D is perhaps TRBD2 (7 bases). The CDR3 length is 13 residues. Trimming pared 5 bases from V and 7 bases from J, leaving 12 bases between. The germline gives CDR1 WNHNN, CDR2 SYGVQD (reference sequence). The CDR3 sequence is CASSRGGPNEQFF. The DNA of the CDR3 is TGCGCCAGCAGTCGCGGGGGCCCAAATGAGCAGTTCTTC.

The chain employs TRBV29-1 and TRBJ1-1; D may be TRBD1 (5 bases). CDR1 and CDR2 from the germline V gene are SQVTM and ANQGSEA. The CDR3 runs 18 residues. Trimming pared 7 bases from V and 5 bases from J, leaving 32 bases between. Written as DNA, the CDR3 is TGCAGCGCTTGTCTGGAGATCCTTTCCGGGACTGGGTGGACTGAAGCTTTCTTT. Protein product: CSACLEILSGTGWTEAFF.

This clonotype was detected a few times. The CDR3 coding sequence is TGCGCCAGCAGAGAACAGGGGGGGACCGGGGAGCTGTTTTTT. It encodes CASREQGGTGELFF. The chain carries TRBV10-1 and TRBJ2-2, with D perhaps matching TRBD1 (8 bases). From germline, CDR1 is WNHNN and CDR2 SYGVQD (reference sequence). The CDR3 sequence is 14 residues long. V lost 6 bases to trimming and J lost 5 bases, with 13 bases between them.

This clonotype came up a few times. V is TRBV5-1 and J is TRBJ2-5; D remains ambiguous. The CDR3 totals 13 residues. V was clipped by 3 bases and J by 0 bases, with 6 bases between them. Germline CDR1 reads SGHRS; CDR2 reads YFSETQ. DNA for the CDR3: TGCGCCAGCAGCTCCTATAACCAAGAGACCCAGTACTTC. It encodes CASSSYNQETQYF.

This clonotype occurred many times. DNA of the CDR3: TGTGCCAGCAGCGATGGGACAACTAGTCAAGAGACCCAGTACTTC. Its translation is CASSDGTTSQETQYF. The chain recombines TRBV7-9 with TRBJ2-5; maybe TRBD1 (6 bases). Germline CDR1 reads SEHNR; CDR2 reads FQNEAQ (reference sequence). This CDR3 spans 15 amino acids. V was cut by 5 bases and J by 2 bases, with 15 bases left in between.